Below, 19 T cell receptor beta chains from the same sample are listed, as sequenced in a study of blood T cells in healthy people across ages. The second PCR ran about 6 to 12 cycles with a sample-barcoded 5' primer and J-beta primers. TCRdb recomputed calls from the 5' RACE reads with MiXCR, one row per CDR3 protein. The sample yields around 620,000 distinct CDR3 sequences, approximately 27% seen once. Sample: blood. These receptors were collected from a woman in her 70s in good health.

This clonotype was found a few times. The gene calls are TRBV5-1 and TRBJ2-7, with D perhaps TRBD2 (6 bases). Trimming cost V 0 bases and J 0 bases, with 16 bases left between them. This CDR3 is 17 amino acids long. Germline V lookup: CDR1 SGHRS, CDR2 YFSETQ. The CDR3 is CASSLARRGTDSYEQYF. The CDR3 DNA sequence: TGCGCCAGCAGCTTGGCCAGGCGCGGGACTGACTCCTACGAGCAGTACTTC.

This chain joins TRBV2 and TRBJ1-1; D might be TRBD1 (5 bases). The CDR3 spans 15 residues. Germline V lookup: CDR1 SNHLY, CDR2 FYNNEI. V lost 6 bases, J lost 3 bases, and 17 bases lay in between. In DNA form, the CDR3 reads TGTGCCAGCAGATACGCCGGGACTCTAGACACTGAAGCTTTCTTT. Translated, it gives CASRYAGTLDTEAFF.

This rearrangement joins TRBV20-1 to TRBJ2-5; no reliable D call. V was cut by 2 bases and J by 0 bases, with 13 bases left in between. This CDR3 is built from 15 residues. The germline gives CDR1 DFQATT, CDR2 SNEGSKA (reference sequence). The CDR3: CSARSDEDYQETQYF. CDR3 nucleotides: TGCAGTGCTAGAAGTGACGAAGACTACCAAGAGACCCAGTACTTC.

With regard to this clonotype: Compared with germline, one end of the junction differs, possibly owing to a read error. The V call is TRBV7-2, the J call TRBJ2-5; the D gene is possibly TRBD2 (5 bases). Germline values: CDR1 SGHTA, CDR2 FQGNSA. The CDR3 extends over 13 amino acids. The CDR3 loop reads CASSSGVRETQYF. In nucleotides, the CDR3 is TGCGCCAGCAGCTCCGGGGTGAGAGAGACCCAGTACTTC.

This clonotype turned up a few times. The junction departs from germline at one end; a sequencing error may be responsible. This chain links TRBV29-1 with TRBJ2-7, with TRBD1 as a possible D gene (5 bases). This CDR3 is 13 amino acids long. CDR1 and CDR2 (germline): SQVTM, ANQGSEA. The CDR3 DNA sequence: TGCGGCGTTGAAAAAGGGGACTCCTACGAGCAGTACTTC. Protein sequence: CGVEKGDSYEQYF.

V is TRBV5-1 and J is TRBJ2-5, with 10 bases matching TRBD2. Judging by the DNA end, TRBJ2-1 fits better; the J call may be wrong. Germline V lookup: CDR1 SGHRS, CDR2 YFSETQ. This CDR3 spans 17 amino acids. The CDR3 nucleotides read TGCGCCAGCAGCTTGGGCCCCCAGCGGGGGGGCCTCGATGAGCAGTTCTTC. Amino acids: CASSLGPQRGGLDEQFF.

The chain combines TRBV5-1 with TRBJ1-1; possible D gene TRBD1, 6 bases. The CDR3 runs 15 residues. Between the trimmed V and J ends, which lost 4 bases and 1 base, there was a span of 14 bases. The V gene's germline CDR1 is SGHRS and CDR2 YFSETQ. CDR3: CASSGGREWNTEAFF. CDR3 coding DNA: TGCGCCAGCAGCGGGGGCAGGGAATGGAACACTGAAGCTTTCTTT.

The chain recombines TRBV3-1 with TRBJ1-3, with 7 bases aligning to TRBD1. Germline values: CDR1 LGHDT, CDR2 YNNKEL (reference sequence). The CDR3 runs to 16 residues. After removal of 4 bases from V and 0 bases from J, the junction contained 6 bases not matched to a gene. The CDR3 loop is CASSLGTASSGNTIYF. The CDR3 coding sequence is TGTGCCAGCAGCCTGGGGACAGCGAGCTCTGGAAACACCATATATTTT.

This clonotype was counted between two and nine times. The chain uses TRBV19 and TRBJ1-4; D might be TRBD1 (5 bases). Trimming pared 0 bases from V and 7 bases from J, leaving 9 bases between. CDR1 and CDR2 (germline): LNHDA, SQIVND (reference sequence). The CDR3 sequence is 14 residues long. This CDR3 is CASSIDTGVEKLFF. In DNA, the CDR3 is TGTGCCAGTAGTATAGACACAGGCGTTGAAAAACTGTTTTTT. Full variable domain (missing parts from reference TRBV19 and TRBJ1-4): DGGITQSPKYLFRKEGQNVTLSCEQNLNHDAMYWYRQDPGQGLRLIYYSQIVNDFQKGDIAEGYSVSREKKESFPLTVTSAQKNPTAFYLCASSIDTGVEKLFFGSGTQLSVL.

This clonotype was recorded a few times. V gene TRBV19 combines with J gene TRBJ2-5; 15 bases are shared with TRBD2. J gave up 2 bases and V 11 bases, and 6 bases lay outside the gene matches. Germline values: CDR1 LNHDA, CDR2 SQIVND (reference sequence). The CDR3 is made up of 15 amino acids. CDR3 coding DNA: TGTGCCGGTAAGGGACTAGCGGGGGGACAAGAGACCCAGTACTTC. This translates into CAGKGLAGGQETQYF.

The count of this clonotype is one. This rearrangement joins TRBV27 to TRBJ2-7; perhaps TRBD2 as D (5 bases). The CDR3 covers 14 residues. CDR1 MNHEY and CDR2 SMNVEV come from the germline V gene (reference sequence). Trimming stripped 6 bases from V and 6 bases from J, with 18 bases between. CDR3 region: CASSTHRGSGEQYF. CDR3 sequence (DNA): TGTGCCAGCAGCACTCATAGAGGGAGCGGCGAGCAGTACTTC.

This clonotype was counted a few times. The gene calls are TRBV20-1 and TRBJ2-3, with D tentatively TRBD2 (6 bases). CDR1 and CDR2 (germline): DFQATT, SNEGSKA (reference sequence). The CDR3 is made up of 13 amino acids. V was cut by 4 bases and J by 3 bases, with 11 bases left in between. DNA of the CDR3: TGCAGTGCTACTAGGCGGGGAACAGATACGCAGTATTTT. It yields the protein CSATRRGTDTQYF.

V usage is TRBV20-1 and J usage is TRBJ1-3, with TRBD1 as a possible D gene (6 bases). Trimming removed 2 bases from V and 2 bases from J, with 10 bases in between. Germline CDR1 and CDR2: DFQATT and SNEGSKA (reference sequence). The CDR3 spans 14 residues. In nucleotides, the CDR3 is TGCAGTGCTAGATCTTCAGGGGCTGGAAACACCATATATTTT. Its translation is CSARSSGAGNTIYF.

This clonotype was seen repeatedly, ten times or more. The chain carries TRBV12-3 or TRBV12-4 and TRBJ1-2; D gene unclear. V lost 6 bases to trimming and J lost 6 bases, with 17 bases between them. The CDR3 has 14 residues. The CDR3 here is CASSPLGRVNGYTF. The CDR3 DNA is TGTGCCAGCAGCCCTCTGGGGAGGGTTAATGGCTACACCTTC.

This clonotype showed up just a few times. The chain is built from TRBV24-1 and TRBJ2-4, with 10 nucleotides matching TRBD1. V shed 4 bases, J shed 3 bases, and the junction held 20 bases outside the gene matches. Germline V CDR1 and CDR2: KGHDR, SFDVKD. The CDR3 extends over 21 amino acids. The CDR3 DNA is TGTGCCACCAGTGAAGAACCGGGACAGGGGTGGATACGCTGGGACAAAAACATTCAGTACTTC. It codes for CATSEEPGQGWIRWDKNIQYF.

Comment on this clonotype: A read error is likely, as this CDR3 ends without the conserved phenylalanine or tryptophan. The DNA is left out, because the CDR3 cannot be placed on it with certainty; the CDR3 is given as TCRdb lists it. CDR3 sequence: CAGSYSIRSGAAI. The chain joins TRBV6-2 or TRBV6-3 to TRBJ2-1; TRBD1, the table's D call, was not compared with the DNA. A total of 13 residues make up the CDR3, ends included. Per the germline V gene, CDR1 is MNHEY and CDR2 is SVGEGT.

The rearrangement links TRBV6-5 to TRBJ1-2, with 8 positions matching TRBD1. The junction had 13 bases not matched to a gene; V was cut back by 6 bases and J by 4 bases. The germline gives CDR1 MNHEY, CDR2 SVGAGI. The CDR3 contains 16 residues. The CDR3 DNA is TGTGCCAGCAGCCGTAACCCGGGACAGGCTGGCTATGGCTACACCTTC. Its protein product is CASSRNPGQAGYGYTF.

This clonotype was observed a few times. The chain carries TRBV5-5 and TRBJ2-1, with 7 bases fitting TRBD1. Germline CDR1 reads SGHKS; CDR2 reads YYEKEE (reference sequence). The V gene end was trimmed by 5 bases and the J gene end by 1 base; junction bases not matched to a gene: 6. This CDR3 comprises 15 residues. Here the CDR3 reads CASRGGIGSYNEQFF. CDR3 bases: TGTGCCAGCAGAGGGGGCATAGGATCCTACAATGAGCAGTTCTTC.

This clonotype was counted only a few times. This chain links TRBV30 with TRBJ1-4; 8 bases are a match to TRBD1. The CDR3 consists of 11 residues. Germline CDR1 and CDR2: GTSNPN and SVGIG (reference sequence). After removal of 3 bases from V and 12 bases from J, the junction contained 3 bases not matched to a gene. The CDR3 sequence is CAWSGTGQLFF. CDR3 DNA: TGTGCCTGGAGCGGGACAGGCCAACTGTTTTTT.